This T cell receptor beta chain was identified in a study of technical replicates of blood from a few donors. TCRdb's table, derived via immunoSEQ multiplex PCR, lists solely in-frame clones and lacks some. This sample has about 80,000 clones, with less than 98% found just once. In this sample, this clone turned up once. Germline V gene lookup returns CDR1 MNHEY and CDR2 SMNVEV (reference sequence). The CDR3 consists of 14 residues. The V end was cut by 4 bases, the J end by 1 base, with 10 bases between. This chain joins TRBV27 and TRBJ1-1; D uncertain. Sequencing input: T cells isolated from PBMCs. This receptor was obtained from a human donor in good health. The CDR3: CASSSNIGNTEAFF. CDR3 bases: TGTGCCAGCAGTTCCAACATTGGGAACACTGAAGCTTTCTTT.